This passage covers 32 T cell receptor beta chains from one sample sequenced in a study of cytomegalovirus exposure and HLA in healthy donors. PCR employed 60 Vbeta and 13 Jbeta primers. Data came from immunoSEQ multiplex PCR; TCRdb stores just in-frame clones and leaves some out. The table shows 150,000 to 200,000 clones, with around 73% occurring only once. Sequences were obtained from PBMCs. Every receptor here comes from a male donor in good health and CMV-seronegative.

The chain has TRBV18 and TRBJ2-5; no reliable D call. The CDR3 loop spans 14 amino acids. V lost 2 bases and J lost 1, with 8 bases in between. Germline values: CDR1 KGHSH, CDR2 LQKENI. As DNA, the CDR3 is TGTGCCAGCTCACCAGCATACACCCAAGAGACCCAGTACTTC. It yields the protein CASSPAYTQETQYF.

Notes on this clone: The junction departs from the called germline gene at one end, perhaps through a read error. Other DNA sequences in this specimen translate into the identical CDR3. The J gene is TRBJ1-1, the V gene TRBV28; 10 bases line up with TRBD1. The CDR3 runs 15 residues. The germline V gene encodes CDR1 MDHEN and CDR2 SYDVKM. The CDR3 reads CASSTPGQGRTEAFF. The CDR3, as DNA: TGTGCCAGCAGTACTCCGGGACAGGGGAGGACTGAAGCTTTCTTC. The whole variable domain, remainder taken from reference TRBV28 and TRBJ1-1, is DVKVTQSSRYLVKRTGEKVFLECVQDMDHENMFWYRQDPGLGLRLIYFSYDVKMKEKGDIPEGYSVSREKKERFSLILESASTNQTSMYLCASSTPGQGRTEAFFGQGTRLTVV.

The chain joins TRBV27 to TRBJ2-1, with TRBD1 identical over 8 bases. The V segment lost 5 bases and the J segment 10 bases; nucleotides outside the gene matches: 4. Germline-derived CDR1 and CDR2 are MNHEY and SMNVEV (reference sequence). The CDR3 extends over 12 amino acids. CDR3: CASSPDRGEQFF. As DNA, the CDR3 is TGTGCCAGCAGTCCCGACAGGGGCGAGCAGTTCTTC.

The chain joins TRBV28 to TRBJ2-3; 9 bases map to TRBD1. CDR3 length: 15 amino acids. V was pared by 2 bases and J by 7 bases, with 7 bases of the junction left unmatched. Germline CDR1 and CDR2: MDHEN and SYDVKM. The CDR3 sequence is CASSLGTGRGHTQYF. CDR3 sequence (DNA): TGTGCCAGCAGTTTAGGGACAGGGAGAGGGCATACGCAGTATTTT.

Comment on this clone: An end of the junction does not agree with germline; a read error may underlie this. The same CDR3 arises from other DNA sequences in this sample as well. This sequence joins TRBV7-7 and TRBJ2-1; perhaps TRBD1 as D (5 bases). The CDR3 has 13 residues. The germline V gene encodes CDR1 SSHAT and CDR2 FNYEAQ (reference sequence). The CDR3 DNA is TGTGCTAGCAGCCTCAGGGTCCACAATGAGCAGTTCTTC. Its protein product is CASSLRVHNEQFF.

The V call is TRBV27, the J call TRBJ1-2; the match to TRBD1 covers 7 bases. V lost 6 bases, J lost 3 bases, and 7 bases stayed unmatched. The CDR3 runs 14 residues. CDR1 is MNHEY and CDR2 is SMNVEV in the germline V gene (reference sequence). The CDR3 here is CASSPKGGHYGYTF. The CDR3 DNA sequence: TGTGCCAGCAGCCCAAAAGGGGGCCACTATGGCTACACCTTC.

J is TRBJ2-2 and V is TRBV7-9; no firm D call. CDR3 size: 14 residues. In germline, CDR1 is SEHNR, CDR2 FQNEAQ (reference sequence). V lost 0 bases to trimming and J lost 3 bases, with 5 bases between them. CDR3 DNA: TGTGCCAGCAGCTTAGCCGGTTACACCGGGGAGCTGTTTTTT. Translated: CASSLAGYTGELFF. The full variable domain, completed using reference TRBV7-9 and TRBJ2-2, is DTGVSQNPRHKITKRGQNVTFRCDPISEHNRLYWYRQTLGQGPEFLTYFQNEAQLEKSRLLSDRFSAERPKGSFSTLEIQRTEQGDSAMYLCASSLAGYTGELFFGEGSRLTVL.

The J gene is TRBJ2-1, the V gene TRBV4-1, with 8 bases aligning to TRBD2. Germline V gives CDR1 MGHRA, CDR2 YSYEKL. V gave up 0 bases and J gave up 4 bases; unmatched junction bases: 5. CDR3 length equals 16 residues. The CDR3 DNA sequence: TGCGCCAGCAGCCAAGAAAAGCTAGCGGGTTACAATGAGCAGTTCTTC. Protein product: CASSQEKLAGYNEQFF.

The V gene is TRBV13, the J gene TRBJ2-2; 9 nucleotides agree with TRBD1. V lost 1 base, J lost 9 bases, and 9 bases stayed unmatched. This CDR3 region has 16 residues. Per germline, CDR1 PRHDT and CDR2 FYEKMQ (reference sequence). CDR3 in amino acids: CASSLDLGTGSRELFF. The CDR3 coding sequence is TGTGCCAGCAGCTTAGATCTTGGGACAGGGTCCCGGGAGCTGTTTTTT.

The chain uses TRBV27 and TRBJ1-2; D gene ambiguous. V was clipped by 2 bases and J by 6 bases, with 13 bases between them. The CDR3 loop spans 14 amino acids. CDR1 MNHEY and CDR2 SMNVEV come from the germline V gene (reference sequence). Here the CDR3 DNA reads TGTGCCAGCAGTTTACTTTGGGGAGAGGATGGCTACACCTTC. Encoded protein: CASSLLWGEDGYTF.

The chain uses TRBV9 and TRBJ1-1; tentative D call: TRBD1 (5 bases). V lost 3 bases, J lost 1 base, and 10 bases lay in between. CDR1 is SGDLS, CDR2 YYNGEE, per germline. The CDR3 has 14 amino acids. Written as DNA, the CDR3 is TGTGCCAGCAGCGGAACCGGGGGGAACACTGAAGCTTTCTTT. It is translated as CASSGTGGNTEAFF.

The DNA for the CDR3 is TGTGCCAGCAGCTCGACACCGGGACAGGTTTCCTACGAGCAGTACTTC. Translating it yields CASSSTPGQVSYEQYF. V and J are TRBV11-2 and TRBJ2-5, with 8 nucleotides matching TRBD1. The DNA end is a closer match to TRBJ2-7, so the J assignment may be wrong. The germline gives CDR1 SGHAT, CDR2 FQNNGV. The CDR3 totals 16 residues.

This clone was recorded only once. The genes are TRBV6-6 and TRBJ2-1, with 7 bases identical to TRBD2. CDR1 and CDR2 from the germline V gene are MNHNY and SVGAGI (reference sequence). J lost 0 bases, V lost 2 bases, and 4 bases had no gene match. This CDR3 region has 16 residues. The DNA of the CDR3 is TGTGCCAGCAGTTACGACACTAGCGTCTCCTACAATGAGCAGTTCTTC. Translation: CASSYDTSVSYNEQFF.

The V and J genes are TRBV2 and TRBJ2-7; D is possibly TRBD2 (6 bases). V was clipped by 1 base and J by 3 bases, with 16 bases between them. The CDR3 runs to 16 residues. Germline loops: CDR1 SNHLY, CDR2 FYNNEI. The CDR3 DNA sequence: TGTGCCAGCAGTGAAGGCCTCGGGGGTTCAGGCTACGAGCAGTACTTC. Protein product: CASSEGLGGSGYEQYF.

The V call is TRBV5-1, the J call TRBJ1-2; 8 bases are shared with TRBD1. Germline CDR1 is SGHRS and CDR2 is YFSETQ. The CDR3 is 15 residues long. V gave up 2 bases and J gave up 6 bases; unmatched junction bases: 9. In DNA form, the CDR3 reads TGCGCCAGCAGCTTATCGGACAGGGTGATGAATGGCTACACCTTC. Protein: CASSLSDRVMNGYTF.

The chain recombines TRBV27 with TRBJ2-7; a possible D gene is TRBD2 (6 bases). The CDR3 runs 11 residues. V was pared by 6 bases and J by 9 bases, with 12 bases between. Germline-derived CDR1 and CDR2 are MNHEY and SMNVEV (reference sequence). The DNA of the CDR3 is TGTGCCAGCAGAGGAAGGAGGGCGCAGTACTTC. Its protein product is CASRGRRAQYF.

Worth noting for this clone: At one of its ends the junction is not consistent with the germline gene, which may arise from a read error. This rearrangement joins TRBV4-1 to TRBJ1-2; 8 nucleotides align to TRBD1. The CDR3 runs to 16 residues. Germline V gene sequence: CDR1 MGHRA, CDR2 YSYEKL. The CDR3 is CASSQATGGLGYGHTF. In nucleotides, the CDR3 is TGCGCCAGCAGCCAAGCTACAGGGGGGCTAGGCTATGGCCACACCTTC.

The chain carries TRBV9 and TRBJ2-3; weak D call: TRBD2 (6 bases). The CDR3 covers 15 residues. V was pared by 3 bases and J by 0 bases, with 11 bases between. Per germline, CDR1 SGDLS and CDR2 YYNGEE. The CDR3 DNA reads TGTGCCAGCAGCGACCAGCGGGCTAGCACAGATACGCAGTATTTT. Protein: CASSDQRASTDTQYF.

The chain combines TRBV7-2 with TRBJ2-7, with 7 bases lining up with TRBD1. The CDR3 length is 15 residues. Germline CDR1 SGHTA, CDR2 FQGNSA. V trimming: 6 bases; J trimming: 0 bases; junction bases outside the gene matches: 8. As DNA, the CDR3 is TGTGCCAGCAGTGAAGGGGGCGGAAGCTCCTACGAGCAGTACTTC. It yields the protein CASSEGGGSSYEQYF.

The chain links TRBV18 to TRBJ2-7, with 11 nucleotides matching TRBD1. CDR3 length equals 15 residues. Germline lookup yields CDR1 KGHSH and CDR2 LQKENI. V lost 3 bases and J lost 0; bases outside the gene matches: 1. In DNA, the CDR3 is TGTGCCAGCTCACCTGGGACAGGGGGCTCCTACGAGCAGTACTTC. This sequence encodes CASSPGTGGSYEQYF.

V usage is TRBV6-6 and J usage is TRBJ2-5; 11 nucleotides align to TRBD2. The CDR3 is 15 amino acids. Germline V gives CDR1 MNHNY, CDR2 SVGAGI (reference sequence). V gave up 6 bases and J gave up 2 bases; unmatched junction bases: 5. For the CDR3, the DNA is TGTGCCAGCAGCGTCTTAGCGGGAGGGCAAGAGACCCAGTACTTC. As protein: CASSVLAGGQETQYF.

Worth noting for this clone: This sample includes further DNA sequences coding for the same CDR3. V gene TRBV9 combines with J gene TRBJ1-3; 7 nucleotides align to TRBD1. Germline V lookup: CDR1 SGDLS, CDR2 YYNGEE. CDR3 length: 16 residues. Trimming removed 0 bases from V and 2 bases from J; junction bases left unmatched: 5. CDR3 sequence reads: CASSVATGEAGNTIYF. CDR3 nucleotides: TGTGCCAGCAGCGTAGCTACAGGGGAGGCTGGAAACACCATATATTTT.

V gene TRBV12-5 combines with J gene TRBJ2-7, with D maybe TRBD2 (6 bases). CDR3 length: 15 amino acids. V was clipped by 2 bases and J by 2 bases, with 13 bases between them. Germline V gene lookup returns CDR1 LGHNT and CDR2 FRNRAP. The CDR3 DNA reads TGTGCTAGTGGTTTGCTCCGGACTACGCCCTACGAGCAGTACTTC. Residues: CASGLLRTTPYEQYF.

The chain recombines TRBV5-4 with TRBJ1-1, with 7 nucleotides matching TRBD1. CDR1 is SGHNT, CDR2 YYREEE, per germline (reference sequence). The CDR3 is made up of 16 amino acids. Unmatched junction bases numbered 8, after V lost 3 bases and J lost 0 bases. As DNA, the CDR3 is TGTGCCAGCAGCTCAAAAGCGACAGGGATGAACACTGAAGCTTTCTTT. It yields the protein CASSSKATGMNTEAFF.

The chain combines TRBV5-6 with TRBJ2-1; TRBD2 matches at 7 bases. Germline assignment: CDR1 SGHDT and CDR2 YYEEEE. The CDR3 sequence is 15 residues long. The trim removed 4 bases at V and 0 bases at J, leaving 4 bases unmatched. CDR3 amino acids: CASSGEGSSYNEQFF. In nucleotides, the CDR3 is TGTGCCAGCAGCGGGGAGGGGAGCTCCTACAATGAGCAGTTCTTC.

The V and J genes are TRBV5-1 and TRBJ1-1; D call uncertain. Germline assignment: CDR1 SGHRS and CDR2 YFSETQ. This CDR3 region has 12 residues. V lost 3 bases and J 4 bases, leaving 7 bases between the germline ends. As DNA, the CDR3 is TGCGCCAGCAGCTCCTATAGCACTGAAGCTTTCTTT. Translation gives CASSSYSTEAFF.

This clone came up once. The gene calls are TRBV4-3 and TRBJ2-1, with 9 bases aligning to TRBD2. The V gene end was trimmed by 0 bases and the J gene end by 7 bases; junction bases not matched to a gene: 10. CDR3 length: 17 residues. Germline values: CDR1 LGHNA, CDR2 YSLEER. CDR3 residues: CASSQDRLSGRYNEQFF. The CDR3 DNA is TGCGCCAGCAGCCAAGATCGGCTTAGCGGGAGATATAATGAGCAGTTCTTC.

The chain employs TRBV6-1 and TRBJ2-3; 7 positions agree with TRBD2. Losses at the gene ends were 5 bases for V and 1 base for J; bases not matched to a gene: 6. The CDR3 totals 15 residues. Germline CDR1 MNHNS, CDR2 SASEGT. Written as DNA, the CDR3 is TGTGCCAGCAGTCCAGGACTAGGCGGCACAGATACGCAGTATTTT. It is translated as CASSPGLGGTDTQYF.

The rearrangement joins TRBV5-1 to TRBJ1-1; tentatively, D is TRBD1 (5 bases). This CDR3 spans 15 amino acids. CDR1 and CDR2 (germline): SGHRS, YFSETQ. V gave up 0 bases and J gave up 3 bases, with 12 bases separating them. Here the CDR3 reads CASSLGGGSYTEAFF. CDR3 DNA sequence: TGCGCCAGCAGCTTGGGGGGGGGATCGTACACTGAAGCTTTCTTT.

The rearrangement joins TRBV6-4 to TRBJ2-2, with no clear D. Trimming took 0 bases from V and 1 from J, leaving 9 bases between them. The CDR3 extends over 16 amino acids. The germline V gene has CDR1 MRHNA and CDR2 SNTAGT. CDR3 loop: CASSDSLALNTGELFF. The CDR3 region has the DNA TGTGCCAGCAGTGACTCCTTAGCCCTGAACACCGGGGAGCTGTTTTTT.

This rearrangement joins TRBV27 to TRBJ1-1, with 8 bases fitting TRBD1. The germline V gene has CDR1 MNHEY and CDR2 SMNVEV (reference sequence). Losses at the gene ends were 5 bases for V and 1 base for J; bases not matched to a gene: 9. The CDR3 is 16 amino acids. The CDR3 here is CASSLRQGRTNTEAFF. In nucleotides, the CDR3 is TGTGCCAGCAGTCTAAGACAGGGGAGGACGAACACTGAAGCTTTCTTT.

The chain employs TRBV25-1 and TRBJ2-7, with D maybe TRBD1 (6 bases). This CDR3 is 13 amino acids long. Germline lookup yields CDR1 MGHDK and CDR2 SYGVNS. V was trimmed by 7 bases and J by 4 bases, leaving 14 bases between them. CDR3 bases: TGTGCCAGCACGGCGACAGGAGAATACGAGCAGTACTTC. It codes for CASTATGEYEQYF.